This T cell receptor beta chain derives from a study of T cell changes during pregnancy in multiple sclerosis. Repertoires were generated with immunoSEQ multiplex PCR, while TCRdb's copy carries only in-frame clones and drops some. The repertoire consists of about 38,000 clones, with around 91% occurring once and the leading ten covering over 0.45%. Sequencing was performed on CD4+ T cells from peripheral blood mononuclear cells, taken in the second trimester of pregnancy. The sequence was obtained from a female donor with multiple sclerosis, enrolled in a pregnancy study.

CDR3 coding DNA: TGCGCCAGCAGCTACTTAAATGAGCAGTTCTTC. Translated, it gives CASSYLNEQFF. The rearrangement uses TRBV5-1 and TRBJ2-1; unclear D gene. Germline V gives CDR1 SGHRS, CDR2 YFSETQ. V dropped 3 bases and J dropped 7 bases, with 5 bases sitting between them. The CDR3 consists of 11 residues.